What follows describes a single TCR beta chain. Its antigen is undetermined. This sample was taken from a study of graft-versus-host responses after intestinal transplantation. The CDR3 is 17 amino acids. Germline trimming cut 1 base from V and 0 bases from J; bases unmatched to any gene: 8. Germline values: CDR1 MGHRA, CDR2 YSYEKL. The data were produced by immunoSEQ multiplex PCR, yet TCRdb's version contains in-frame clones alone and is incomplete. The data show roughly 100,000 clones, approximately 94% seen once. The genes are TRBV4-1 and TRBJ2-7; 8 positions agree with TRBD1. This clonotype was obtained from a human donor who received an intestinal transplant. The input for sequencing was unstimulated CD8+ T cells sorted from spleen or lymph node cells, taken before intestinal transplant. The CDR3 DNA reads as TGCGCCAGCAGCCAAGGGCTCGGGACAGGCCTCTCCTACGAGCAGTACTTC. Amino acid sequence: CASSQGLGTGLSYEQYF.